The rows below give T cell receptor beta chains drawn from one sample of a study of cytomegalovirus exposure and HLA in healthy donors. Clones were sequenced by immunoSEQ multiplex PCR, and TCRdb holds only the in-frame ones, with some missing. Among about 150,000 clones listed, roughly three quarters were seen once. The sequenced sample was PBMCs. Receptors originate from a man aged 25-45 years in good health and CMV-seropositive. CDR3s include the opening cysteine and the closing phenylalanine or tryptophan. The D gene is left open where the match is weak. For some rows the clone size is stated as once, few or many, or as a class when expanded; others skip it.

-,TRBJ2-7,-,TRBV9,TGTGCCAGCAGCGTAGGCGGCCGTACAAACTCCTACGAGCAGTACTTC,CASSVGGRTNSYEQYF
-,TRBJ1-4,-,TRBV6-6,TGTGCCAGCAGTTACGGGGGGAATGAAAAACTGTTTTTT,CASSYGGNEKLFF
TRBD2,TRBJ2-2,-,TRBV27,TGTGCCACCCGACCTAGCGGAACAAACACCGGGGAGCTGTTTTTT,CATRPSGTNTGELFF
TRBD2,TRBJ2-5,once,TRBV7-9,TGTGCCAGCAGCTTAGCGCGCGGGGGTGAGACCCAGTACTTC,CASSLARGGETQYF
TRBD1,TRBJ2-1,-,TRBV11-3,TGTGCCAGCAGCCCGGGACAGGGATCCGGGTCGGGTGAGCAGTTCTTC,CASSPGQGSGSGEQFF
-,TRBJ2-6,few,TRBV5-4,TGTGCCAGCAGCGTGACAGATGGGGCCAACGTCCTGACTTTC,CASSVTDGANVLTF
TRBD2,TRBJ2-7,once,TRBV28,TGTGCCAGCAACTCAGGGGCTAGCGGGAGGGTCGAGCAGTACTTC,CASNSGASGRVEQYF
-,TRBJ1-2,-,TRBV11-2,TGTGCCAGCAGCTTAGCTGAGGGGGTAGGCTATGGCTACACCTTC,CASSLAEGVGYGYTF
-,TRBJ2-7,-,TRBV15,TGTGCCACCAGCAGAGAAGGCGGTCGAGGCTACGAGCAGTACTTC,CATSREGGRGYEQYF
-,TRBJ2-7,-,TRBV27,TGTGCCAGCAGTTTATCAGGTCGATCAGGCGAGCAGTACTTC,CASSLSGRSGEQYF
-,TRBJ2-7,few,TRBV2,TGTGCCACGGCGGATACTTACGAGCAGTACTTC,CATADTYEQYF
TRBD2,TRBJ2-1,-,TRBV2,TGTGCCAGCAGTCCCCGGACTAGAAATGAGCAGTTCTTC,CASSPRTRNEQFF
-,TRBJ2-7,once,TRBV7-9,TGTGCCAGCAGCTTAGGGGCCCTCGGGGGTTACGAGCAGTACTTC,CASSLGALGGYEQYF
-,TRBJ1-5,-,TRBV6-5,TGTGCCAGCAGAAACACGGGGGGCAGTCAGCCCCAGCATTTT,CASRNTGGSQPQHF
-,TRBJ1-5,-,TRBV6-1,TGTGCCAGCGGTACGGGAGGAGGGGGCAATCAGCCCCAGCATTTT,CASGTGGGGNQPQHF
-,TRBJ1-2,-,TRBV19,TGTGCCAGTAGTATGCAATTTGGGGGGAACTATGGCTACACCTTC,CASSMQFGGNYGYTF
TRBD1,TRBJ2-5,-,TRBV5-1,TGCGCCAGCAGCCAGACAGGGGAAGAGACCCAGTACTTC,CASSQTGEETQYF
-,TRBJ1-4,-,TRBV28,TGTGCCAGCAGTACACCAGGTATTAGGGAAAAACTGTTTTTT,CASSTPGIREKLFF
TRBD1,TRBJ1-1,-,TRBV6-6,TGTGCCAGTGACAGGGGGCAGGCTGAAGCTTTCTTT,CASDRGQAEAFF
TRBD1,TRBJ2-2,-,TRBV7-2,TGTGCCAGCAGCTTCCTCCAGGGGGCTCTGTTTTTT,CASSFLQGALFF
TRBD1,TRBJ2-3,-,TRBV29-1,TGCAGCGTAAGACAGGGCACCTTCACAGATACGCAGTATTTT,CSVRQGTFTDTQYF
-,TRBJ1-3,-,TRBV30,TGTGCCTGGATCCAAGACTCTTATGGAAACACCATATATTTT,CAWIQDSYGNTIYF
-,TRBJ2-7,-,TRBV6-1,TGTGCCAGCAGTGAACAGGACTCCTACGAGCAGTACTTC,CASSEQDSYEQYF
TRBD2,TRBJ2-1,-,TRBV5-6,TGTGCCAGCAGCTTCTTTAGCGGGAGTCCTCTAGATGAGCAGTTCTTC,CASSFFSGSPLDEQFF
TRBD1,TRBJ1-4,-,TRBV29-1,TGCAGCGTTTCCAGGGGGGCGACGGAAAAACTGTTTTTT,CSVSRGATEKLFF
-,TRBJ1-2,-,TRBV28,TGTGCCAGCAGCCAAGCGGCCTATGGCTACACCTTC,CASSQAAYGYTF
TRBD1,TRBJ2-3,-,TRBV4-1,TGCGCCAGCAGCCAAGATGGGACAGGCACAGATACGCAGTATTTT,CASSQDGTGTDTQYF
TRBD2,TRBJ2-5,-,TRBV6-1,TGTGCCAGCAGTGAATTAGCGGGAGGGCAAGAGACCCAGTACTTC,CASSELAGGQETQYF
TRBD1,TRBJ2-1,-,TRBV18,TGTGCCAGCTCACCACCGTACCCGACAGGGGGGAATGAGCAGTTCTTC,CASSPPYPTGGNEQFF